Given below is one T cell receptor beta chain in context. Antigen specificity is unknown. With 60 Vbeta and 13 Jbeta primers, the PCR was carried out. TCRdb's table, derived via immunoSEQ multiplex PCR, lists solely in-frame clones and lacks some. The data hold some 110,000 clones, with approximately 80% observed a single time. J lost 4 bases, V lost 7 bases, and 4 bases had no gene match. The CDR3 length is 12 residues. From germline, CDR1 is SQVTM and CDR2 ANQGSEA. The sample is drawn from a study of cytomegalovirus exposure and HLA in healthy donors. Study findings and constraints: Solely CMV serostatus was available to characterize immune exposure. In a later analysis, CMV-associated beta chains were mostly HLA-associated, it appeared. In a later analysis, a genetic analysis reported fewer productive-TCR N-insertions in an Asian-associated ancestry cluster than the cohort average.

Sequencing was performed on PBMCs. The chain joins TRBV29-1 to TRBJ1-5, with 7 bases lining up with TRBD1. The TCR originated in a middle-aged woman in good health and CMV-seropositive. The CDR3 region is CSAVTGNQPQHF. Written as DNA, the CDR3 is TGCAGCGCTGTGACAGGGAATCAGCCCCAGCATTTT.